This T cell receptor beta chain was sequenced for a study of early T cells in non-severe SARS-CoV-2 infection. This clonotype has a handful of counts. The V end was cut by 4 bases, the J end by 5 bases, with 8 bases between. The CDR3 has 12 residues. The germline gives CDR1 MNHNY, CDR2 SVGAGI (reference sequence). TCRdb reprocessed the 5' RACE reads via MiXCR and lists one record per CDR3 protein. This sample has roughly 53,000 distinct CDR3 sequences; approximately 12% occur once, and the top ten carry approximately 2.5%. The chain couples TRBV6-6 to TRBJ1-1; no definite D call. The sequence was obtained from an adult who was a healthcare worker with PCR-confirmed SARS-CoV-2 infection or an uninfected control (not recorded which). The sequencing here drew on whole blood, taken at baseline. The CDR3 bases are TGTGCCAGCAGTTTCCCCCAGACTGAAGCTTTCTTT. Protein: CASSFPQTEAFF.